This TCR beta chain was captured by sequencing in a study of T cell responses to AZD1222 COVID-19 vaccine (dated by TCRdb to 2020 to 2023). General notes on the study: TCR sequencing was performed for roughly 250 trial participants, of whom approximately 200 were given two doses of AZD1222 and around 25 were given two doses of MenACWY control vaccine. Enrollment into the trials was organized by age into subgroups of 18-55, 56-69 and 70-plus years, and those subgroups contained 148, 28 and 57 TCR-sequenced participants, respectively. The full study reports these points: Conclusions about previously exposed vaccinees are limited because only five or six AZD1222 recipients were SARS-CoV-2 seropositive at baseline. Reportedly, almost half of the unique spike-specific TCRs recognized epitopes lying outside the regions that are mutated in the B.1.351 and B.1.1.7 variants. After two AZD1222 doses, both the breadth and the depth of spike-specific TCRs were significantly higher than at day 0 and than in MenACWY recipients. CD4 TCRs associated with the vaccine covered the entire spike protein, and the dominant responses were in regions 160-218 and 743-854. Participants were mostly white British, with more females than males. The authors suggested clonal diversity may have been underestimated. The 56-69-year group was small, and its depth increase did not reach significance, likely because of low power. Because no day 14 peak-response samples were available, the repertoires could be characterized only after the peak T cell response.

Taken from cysteine to phenylalanine, the CDR3 has 15 residues. The entry retains the CDR3 DNA only, 45 bases that are in frame from base 1. CDR1 and CDR2, looked up from the germline V gene, are SGDLS and YYNGEE. The trim is 0 bases for V and 1 base for J, with a gap of 11 bases between the germline ends. The CDR3 regions of human TCRbeta chains were subjected to immunosequencing. Processing in the source paper ran as follows. Repertoire TCRs were matched against a reference library of SARS-CoV-2-specific TCRs generated with the MIRA antigen-specificity platform. Breadth meant the fraction of unique TCRs that were SARS-CoV-2-associated, whereas depth meant the fraction of total T cells that were SARS-CoV-2-associated. Using the MIRA data, each spike-specific TCR was assigned both to the spike region to which the TCR was reactive and to a CD4 or CD8 class. Log10-transformed breadth and depth values were compared by one-way ANOVA with Sidak's multiple comparisons tests. The clones in this table, taken by TCRdb from immuneACCESS, are in-frame only. Not every clone is retained; where verified, under half of the shortfall comes from an unresolved V gene, and the cause of the rest is unknown. V and J calls and clone size are copied from that table; D and trimming were computed from the DNA. Across this sample there are some 110,000 clones, with roughly 84% seen only once. The ten largest make up roughly 15% of the sample.

Sample time point, as interpreted from the label and publication: about 28 days (+/-7) after the second vaccine dose. AZD1222 recipients whose second dose came at about 4 weeks and those whose second dose came at about 12 weeks were combined into one group, since spike-specific TCR depth and breadth did not differ between the two schedules. The vaccinee samples were drawn from two UK trials, COV001 and COV002, one of which was a single-blind randomized controlled phase 2/3 trial testing AZD1222 (ChAdOx1 nCoV-19) in healthy adults. For TCRbeta chain sequencing, PBMC samples were collected from trial participants at day 0 and at day 28 after the second dose. Notes on this clone: Its antigen is still unknown. Base qualities are missing; no much larger clone stands one base away.

The clonotype comes from an adult who received the AZD1222 COVID-19 vaccine. The starting material was peripheral blood, obtained 28 days after the second AZD1222 dose. The receptor chain draws on TRBV9 and TRBJ2-7, and possibly TRBD1, on 5 matching bases. The DNA sequence reads TGTGCCAGCAGCGTAGGTCCAGGGAATTCCTACGAGCAGTACTTC. Its protein product is CASSVGPGNSYEQYF.